The 15 T cell receptor beta chains below all came from one sample that was sequenced in a study of T cell responses to AZD1222 COVID-19 vaccine (dated by TCRdb to 2020 to 2023). What this sample's time point label stands for: about 28 days (+/-7) after the second vaccine dose. Libraries came from the immunoSEQ multiplex PCR assay. TCRdb took this table from immuneACCESS and kept in-frame rearrangements with V and J called. Such tables lack part of the clones; where checked against another copy, unresolved V genes explain under half of the gap, and the rest is unexplained. This sample gives about 150,000 clones in total; 90% to 95% of them show up just once. The top ten constitute approximately 7% of the sample. Sequencing used peripheral blood, obtained 28 days after the second AZD1222 dose. Every receptor here comes from an adult who received the AZD1222 COVID-19 vaccine.

The rearrangement joins TRBV4-1 to TRBJ2-5; no firm D call. Deletions cut 1 base from V and 1 base from J, with 4 bases between. The CDR3 runs to 13 residues. Germline CDR1 is MGHRA and CDR2 is YSYEKL. The CDR3 region has the DNA TGCGCCAGCAGCCAAGTACTCCAAGAGACCCAGTACTTC. This encodes CASSQVLQETQYF.

The genes are TRBV27 and TRBJ1-5; D ambiguous. V was trimmed by 3 bases and J by 14 bases, leaving 17 bases between them. CDR1 MNHEY and CDR2 SMNVEV come from the germline V gene (reference sequence). This CDR3 is 13 amino acids long. The CDR3 DNA reads as TGTGCCAGCAGTTTCTACAGTGGGCGCGTTGAGCATTTT. It specifies CASSFYSGRVEHF.

This rearrangement joins TRBV11-2 to TRBJ2-1; 8 nucleotides align to TRBD2. The germline V gene has CDR1 SGHAT and CDR2 FQNNGV. V shed 2 bases, J shed 7 bases, and the junction held 7 bases outside the gene matches. This CDR3 spans 15 amino acids. CDR3 sequence: CASSLQRLAGNEQFF. DNA for the CDR3: TGTGCCAGCAGCTTACAGAGGCTAGCGGGTAATGAGCAGTTCTTC.

The chain uses TRBV3-1 (or the pseudogene TRBV3-2) and TRBJ1-4; no reliable D call. V lost 0 bases to trimming and J lost 4 bases, with 6 bases between them. CDR1 and CDR2 (germline): LGHDT, YNNKEL (reference sequence). The CDR3 length is 14 residues. CDR3 sequence (DNA): TGTGCCAGCAGCCAAGACAGGAATAATGAAAAACTGTTTTTT. Translated, it gives CASSQDRNNEKLFF.

J is TRBJ1-1 and V is TRBV11-2; no clear D gene. The germline gives CDR1 SGHAT, CDR2 FQNNGV. CDR3 length equals 13 residues. Trimming took 5 bases from V and 13 from J, leaving 20 bases between them. CDR3 residues: CASSPWGKSGVFF. The CDR3 DNA sequence: TGTGCCAGCAGCCCTTGGGGAAAATCCGGAGTTTTCTTT.

This chain joins TRBV4-2 and TRBJ2-1; 13 bases match TRBD2. J lost 8 bases, V lost 1 base, and 2 bases had no gene match. The CDR3 length is 15 residues. Germline CDR1 reads LGHNA; CDR2 reads YNFKEQ. The CDR3 DNA reads as TGTGCCAGCAGCCAAGGACTAGCGGGGGGCTATGAGCAGTTCTTC. It yields the protein CASSQGLAGGYEQFF.

This chain uses TRBV7-9 with TRBJ1-1; D perhaps matches TRBD1 (6 bases). V shed 5 bases and J shed 6 bases, with 28 bases lying between them. The CDR3 length is 18 residues. Germline assignment: CDR1 SEHNR and CDR2 FQNEAQ (reference sequence). CDR3 bases: TGTGCCAGCAGCCGACCTCGGGCAGGGGTGATCGGGGTCTCTGAAGCTTTCTTT. This gives the protein CASSRPRAGVIGVSEAFF.

V and J are TRBV7-9 and TRBJ2-3, with D tentatively TRBD1 (6 bases). Germline V gene sequence: CDR1 SEHNR, CDR2 FQNEAQ (reference sequence). The CDR3 is 14 residues long. V was pared by 7 bases and J by 4 bases, with 15 bases between. The CDR3 sequence: CASTPPGAPDTQYF. CDR3 nucleotides: TGTGCCAGCACCCCCCCAGGGGCCCCAGATACGCAGTATTTT.

The chain recombines TRBV6-4 with TRBJ2-2; D is ambiguous. There are 14 residues in the CDR3. CDR1 is MRHNA and CDR2 is SNTAGT in the germline V gene. With 6 bases removed from V and 2 bases from J, the gap between germline ends came to 10 bases. The CDR3 protein is CASSPAINTGELFF. CDR3 DNA sequence: TGTGCCAGCAGCCCAGCAATAAACACCGGGGAGCTGTTTTTT.

The chain recombines TRBV27 with TRBJ1-4; 7 bases align to TRBD1. Germline CDR1 MNHEY, CDR2 SMNVEV (reference sequence). This CDR3 is 15 amino acids long. The trim removed 6 bases at V and 3 bases at J, leaving 7 bases unmatched. CDR3 region: CASSAAGTANEKLFF. The CDR3 nucleotides are TGTGCCAGCAGCGCCGCTGGGACAGCTAATGAAAAACTGTTTTTT.

This chain uses TRBV4-2 with TRBJ1-5; D gene ambiguous. The ends were cut back, 0 bases at V and 5 bases at J, with 14 bases in the middle. CDR3 length: 16 amino acids. Germline CDR1 LGHNA, CDR2 YNFKEQ. The DNA for the CDR3 is TGTGCCAGCAGCCAAGATGATACGAAGGACTATCAGCCCCAGCATTTT. Protein sequence: CASSQDDTKDYQPQHF.

This rearrangement joins TRBV28 to TRBJ2-5; perhaps TRBD1 as D (6 bases). This CDR3 comprises 14 residues. V gave up 4 bases and J gave up 5 bases, with 14 bases separating them. In germline, CDR1 is MDHEN, CDR2 SYDVKM. The CDR3 here is CASSSSGAAETQYF. The CDR3 nucleotides read TGTGCCAGCAGTTCCTCAGGGGCGGCCGAGACCCAGTACTTC.

V gene TRBV18 combines with J gene TRBJ2-1, with no clear D. Germline CDR1 is KGHSH and CDR2 is LQKENI. V lost 6 bases and J 5 bases, leaving 17 bases between the germline ends. This CDR3 has 15 residues. The CDR3 DNA reads as TGTGCCAGCTCGTCCCAGGCTGCCACGGACAATGAGCAGTTCTTC. This encodes CASSSQAATDNEQFF.

The rearrangement uses TRBV4-1 and TRBJ2-5; tentatively, D is TRBD1 or TRBD2 (6 bases each). Germline-derived CDR1 and CDR2 are MGHRA and YSYEKL. CDR3 length: 14 residues. The V gene lost 4 bases and the J gene lost 2 bases, with 11 bases spanning the gap. CDR3 residues: CASSRGALQETQYF. The CDR3 bases are TGCGCCAGCAGCCGGGGGGCGCTACAAGAGACCCAGTACTTC.

The rearrangement uses TRBV18 and TRBJ1-2; D is undetermined. V was trimmed by 2 bases and J by 0 bases, leaving 19 bases between them. Germline CDR1 is KGHSH and CDR2 is LQKENI. The length of the CDR3 is 18 residues. The CDR3 nucleotides are TGTGCCAGCTCACCAGGCGCTTTCAGGCCATACACTAACTATGGCTACACCTTC. Encoded protein: CASSPGAFRPYTNYGYTF.